A single sample is the source of the 20 T cell receptor beta chains below, sequenced in a study of Tregs in tolerant kidney transplant recipients. Related graft donors supplied nonmyeloablative bone marrow transplants, and mixed chimerism was transient. The method was immunoSEQ multiplex PCR; TCRdb's version includes in-frame clones alone and lacks a portion of them. The sample has approximately 20,000 clones; 81% are singletons. Sequenced material: CD8+ T cells from blood (PBMCs), taken 6 months after the transplant. The receptors stem from a human patient who received a combined kidney and bone marrow transplant. The T cells may come from the graft donor.

This rearrangement joins TRBV27 to TRBJ2-7; D not resolved. The CDR3 is made up of 14 amino acids. The germline gives CDR1 MNHEY, CDR2 SMNVEV (reference sequence). The V gene lost 0 bases and the J gene lost 5 bases, with 11 bases spanning the gap. The CDR3 spells CASSLSNLLDEQYF. The CDR3 bases are TGTGCCAGCAGTTTATCGAATTTACTGGACGAGCAGTACTTC.

A note on this clone: This sample also contains other DNA sequences that code for the same CDR3. The chain carries TRBV7-2 and TRBJ2-3; 8 bases align to TRBD2. Germline V gene sequence: CDR1 SGHTA, CDR2 FQGNSA. The CDR3 is 16 amino acids. J lost 0 bases, V lost 3 bases, and 5 bases had no gene match. DNA for the CDR3: TGTGCCAGCAGCTTGCTAGCGGGCCTTAGCACAGATACGCAGTATTTT. It translates to CASSLLAGLSTDTQYF. The full variable domain, rest sourced from reference TRBV7-2 and TRBJ2-3, is GAGVSQSPSNKVTEKGKDVELRCDPISGHTALYWYRQSLGQGLEFLIYFQGNSAPDKSGLPSDRFSAERTGGSVSTLTIQRTQQEDSAVYLCASSLLAGLSTDTQYFGPGTRLTVL.

V is TRBV12-5 and J is TRBJ2-5, with TRBD2 matching 9 bases. The CDR3 is 15 amino acids. The V and J ends lost 5 bases and 5 bases, in that order; junction bases with no gene match: 9. The germline gives CDR1 LGHNT, CDR2 FRNRAP. CDR3 region: CASGLGLAGRETQYF. CDR3 in DNA: TGTGCTAGTGGTCTAGGGCTAGCGGGAAGGGAGACCCAGTACTTC.

The CDR3 DNA sequence: TGTGCCAGCAGTTCAGGGGGCCAGAACTATGGCTACACCTTC. It yields the protein CASSSGGQNYGYTF. The chain links TRBV27 to TRBJ1-2; 8 bases fit TRBD1. The CDR3 spans 14 residues. CDR1 and CDR2 from the germline V gene are MNHEY and SMNVEV (reference sequence). V lost 4 bases to trimming and J lost 2 bases; unmatched junction nucleotides: 3.

The chain's CDR3 is CASKDGSSYEQYF. Here the CDR3 DNA reads TGTGCTAGTAAGGACGGGAGCTCCTACGAGCAGTACTTC. This sequence joins TRBV12-5 and TRBJ2-7; tentatively, D is TRBD2 (6 bases). Trimming took 8 bases from V and 0 from J, leaving 11 bases between them. This CDR3 is built from 13 residues. Germline V gives CDR1 LGHNT, CDR2 FRNRAP.

The sample holds one count of this clone. One junction end disagrees with the germline gene, perhaps due to a read error. The J gene is TRBJ2-7, the V gene TRBV6-1; D not resolved. Germline assignment: CDR1 MNHNS and CDR2 SASEGT. The CDR3 has 15 residues. This CDR3 is CASCEWYKSSYEQYF. The CDR3 region has the DNA TGTGCCAGCTGTGAATGGTACAAAAGCTCCTACGAGCAGTACTTC.

The chain has TRBV11-2 and TRBJ1-2; maybe TRBD1 (5 bases). The CDR3 is 14 residues long. V was cut by 0 bases and J by 5 bases, with 10 bases left in between. Per the germline V gene, CDR1 is SGHAT and CDR2 is FQNNGV. The CDR3 loop reads CASSLDAGLYGYTF. In DNA, the CDR3 is TGTGCCAGCAGCTTAGATGCAGGGTTATATGGCTACACCTTC.

CDR3 residues: CASSYSRTGGGEKLFF. In DNA, the CDR3 is TGTGCCAGCAGTTACTCGAGGACAGGGGGAGGAGAAAAACTGTTTTTT. The chain employs TRBV6-5 and TRBJ1-4; 10 positions match TRBD1. The CDR3 spans 16 residues. J gave up 8 bases and V 0 bases, and 6 bases lay outside the gene matches. Germline CDR1 reads MNHEY; CDR2 reads SVGAGI.

This chain links TRBV14 with TRBJ1-1; D remains unclear. Germline-derived CDR1 and CDR2 are SGHDN and FVKESK. This CDR3 comprises 13 residues. With 0 bases removed from V and 4 bases from J, the gap between germline ends came to 6 bases. CDR3 nucleotides: TGTGCCAGCAGCCAAGAGTTGAGCACTGAAGCTTTCTTT. The encoded protein is CASSQELSTEAFF.

V and J are TRBV27 and TRBJ2-7; the D gene is possibly TRBD2 (6 bases). CDR3 length: 14 amino acids. Trimming cost V 5 bases and J 2 bases, with 13 bases left between them. Germline V lookup: CDR1 MNHEY, CDR2 SMNVEV (reference sequence). The CDR3 DNA is TGTGCCAGCAGTCCGGGGACTGAGACCTACGAGCAGTACTTC. Its translation is CASSPGTETYEQYF.

V gene TRBV7-3 combines with J gene TRBJ2-2, with TRBD2 matching 7 bases. The CDR3 is 16 amino acids. Germline V lookup: CDR1 SGHTA, CDR2 FQGTGA. After removal of 1 base from V and 0 bases from J, the junction contained 2 bases not matched to a gene. As DNA, the CDR3 is TGTGCCAGCAGCTTAATGGCGGGGGCGAACACCGGGGAGCTGTTTTTT. Its protein product is CASSLMAGANTGELFF.

The rearrangement links TRBV30 to TRBJ1-4, with D uncertain. The CDR3 extends over 13 amino acids. The germline V gene has CDR1 GTSNPN and CDR2 SVGIG (reference sequence). V lost 4 bases, J lost 5 bases, and 11 bases lay in between. Here the CDR3 reads CAWNLHENEKLFF. The CDR3 coding sequence is TGTGCCTGGAACTTGCACGAAAATGAAAAACTGTTTTTT.

The rearrangement links TRBV10-3 to TRBJ2-1; TRBD2 agrees at 9 bases. Germline values: CDR1 ENHRY, CDR2 SYGVKD. The CDR3 is 14 amino acids. The V gene end was trimmed by 10 bases and the J gene end by 8 bases; junction bases not matched to a gene: 12. CDR3: CARGGGRAVYEQFF. In DNA, the CDR3 is TGTGCCAGGGGGGGCGGGAGGGCCGTGTATGAGCAGTTCTTC.

V is TRBV4-3 and J is TRBJ2-7; D gene uncertain. This CDR3 contains 13 residues. Germline-derived CDR1 and CDR2 are LGHNA and YSLEER. V was trimmed by 2 bases and J by 3 bases, leaving 8 bases between them. For the CDR3, the DNA is TGCGCCAGCAGCCAATACGCAGGCTACGAGCAGTACTTC. Amino acids: CASSQYAGYEQYF.

The rearrangement uses TRBV11-3 and TRBJ1-5, with 8 bases lining up with TRBD1. The CDR3 runs to 17 residues. Per the germline V gene, CDR1 is SGHNT and CDR2 is YENEEA. Trimming took 5 bases from V and 3 from J; bases not matched to a gene: 12. The CDR3 loop reads CASSAEAGTGLNQPQHF. CDR3 nucleotide sequence: TGTGCCAGCAGCGCGGAGGCCGGGACAGGCCTCAATCAGCCCCAGCATTTT.

This chain connects TRBV15 to TRBJ2-1, with 12 bases matching TRBD2. Trimming took 8 bases from V and 2 from J; bases not matched to a gene: 1. Germline CDR1 and CDR2: LNHNV and YYDKDF (reference sequence). CDR3 size: 14 residues. CDR3 DNA sequence: TGTGCCACCGGACTAGCGGGAACCTACAATGAGCAGTTCTTC. Translating gives CATGLAGTYNEQFF.

The chain recombines TRBV10-2 with TRBJ2-7, with D possibly being TRBD1 (6 bases). V lost 5 bases, J lost 2 bases, and 13 bases lay in between. This CDR3 spans 14 amino acids. The germline V gene encodes CDR1 WSHSY and CDR2 SAAADI. The CDR3 reads CASSTGFITYEQYF. CDR3 nucleotides: TGCGCCAGCAGTACAGGGTTCATCACCTACGAGCAGTACTTC.

The chain has TRBV4-1 and TRBJ2-7; TRBD2 aligns across 7 bases. The CDR3 loop spans 16 amino acids. Germline loops: CDR1 MGHRA, CDR2 YSYEKL. V shed 1 base and J 3 bases; nucleotides not matched to a gene: 9. CDR3 DNA: TGCGCCAGCAGCCAAGTAGCTAGCGGAAGGTACTACGAGCAGTACTTC. Its protein is CASSQVASGRYYEQYF.

The chain recombines TRBV7-9 with TRBJ2-1, with 7 bases lining up with TRBD1. Germline lookup yields CDR1 SEHNR and CDR2 FQNEAQ (reference sequence). The CDR3 contains 16 residues. J gave up 5 bases and V 4 bases, and 11 bases lay outside the gene matches. This chain's CDR3 is CASSSDQGELNNEQFF. The CDR3 DNA sequence: TGTGCCAGCAGCTCAGATCAGGGGGAATTAAACAATGAGCAGTTCTTC.

CDR3 residues: CASSHGTGELNEQFF. The CDR3, as DNA: TGCGCCAGCAGCCACGGGACAGGGGAGCTCAATGAGCAGTTCTTC. This chain links TRBV4-3 with TRBJ2-1; 10 positions agree with TRBD1. From germline, CDR1 is LGHNA and CDR2 YSLEER. Trimming cost V 3 bases and J 6 bases; bases outside gene matches: 5. The CDR3 extends over 15 amino acids.